At least ten counts were recorded for the clone carrying this T cell receptor (beta chain). Its antigen is currently unknown. The CDR3 has 15 residues. Germline CDR1 reads LGHNT; CDR2 reads FRNRAP. The trim removed 5 bases at V and 2 bases at J, leaving 5 bases unmatched. MiXCR, run by TCRdb on the RT-PCR reads, gives a single entry per CDR3 protein. The sample holds about 190,000 distinct CDR3 sequences, over 13% seen once. The data belong to a study of response to subunit inactivated influenza vaccine. Overall study results and limits: Authors suggested few new T cells are recruited by each seasonal influenza vaccination.

This receptor was taken from a man in his fifties who received an inactivated influenza vaccine. The sequenced sample was CD8+ T cells sorted from PBMCs, obtained roughly 5 days after vaccination. V usage is TRBV12-5 and J usage is TRBJ2-5, with 10 bases identical to TRBD2. CDR3 in DNA: TGTGCTAGTGGTACCGGACTAGCGGTTCAAGAGACCCAGTACTTC. This sequence encodes CASGTGLAVQETQYF.